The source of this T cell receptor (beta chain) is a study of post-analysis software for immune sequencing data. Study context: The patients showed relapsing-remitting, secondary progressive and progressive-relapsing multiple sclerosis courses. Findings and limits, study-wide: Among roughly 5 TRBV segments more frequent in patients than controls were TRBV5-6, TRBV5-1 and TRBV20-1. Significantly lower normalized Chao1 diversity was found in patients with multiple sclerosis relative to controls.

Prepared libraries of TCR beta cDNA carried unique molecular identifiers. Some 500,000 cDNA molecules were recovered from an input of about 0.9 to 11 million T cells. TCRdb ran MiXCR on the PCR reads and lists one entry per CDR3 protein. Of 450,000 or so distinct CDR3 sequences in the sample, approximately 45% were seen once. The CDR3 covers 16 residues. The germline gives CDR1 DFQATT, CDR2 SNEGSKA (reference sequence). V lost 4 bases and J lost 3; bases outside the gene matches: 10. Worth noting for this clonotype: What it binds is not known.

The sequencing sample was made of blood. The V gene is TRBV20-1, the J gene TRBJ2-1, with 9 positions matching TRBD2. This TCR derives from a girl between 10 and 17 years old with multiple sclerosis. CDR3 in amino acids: CSAKKGSSGDYNEQFF. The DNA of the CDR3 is TGCAGTGCTAAAAAGGGGTCTAGCGGGGACTACAATGAGCAGTTCTTC.